This T cell receptor (beta chain) was identified during a study of OX40 agonist ivuxolimab in advanced cancers. From germline, CDR1 is SGHVS and CDR2 FQNEAQ. The CDR3 is 15 residues long. V gave up 3 bases and J gave up 3 bases, with 11 bases separating them. The method was immunoSEQ multiplex PCR; TCRdb's version includes in-frame clones alone and lacks a portion of them. The sample lists about 61,000 clones, 75% to 90% seen once, with roughly 0.5% in the top ten. The sequences come from CD4+ or CD8+ T cells sorted from blood, collected in a trial of the OX40 agonist ivuxolimab. The TCR sequence derives from an adult with an advanced solid tumor such as melanoma, head and neck, liver or kidney cancer. V is TRBV7-8 and J is TRBJ2-2; no clear D gene. The CDR3 bases are TGTGCCAGCAGCTTGTTGGCGGTGGACACCGGGGAGCTGTTTTTT. This sequence encodes CASSLLAVDTGELFF.